This T cell receptor beta chain was observed in a study of blood T cells in healthy people across ages. Roughly 10 milliliters of peripheral blood were drawn from each donor. Trimming took off 5 bases at V and 7 bases at J, with 9 bases between the two ends. The length of the CDR3 is 13 residues. CDR1 is SGHTA and CDR2 is FQGNSA in the germline V gene. Together with a sample-barcoded 5' primer, a J-beta primer mix was included in a second PCR lasting about 6 to 11 cycles. A single record per CDR3 protein comes from TCRdb applying MiXCR to the 5' RACE reads. The sample has roughly 800,000 distinct CDR3 sequences, over 45% seen once; the top ten hold approximately 20%.

The receptor comes from a man younger than 40 in good health. The chain combines TRBV7-2 with TRBJ1-6; D call uncertain. The sample was blood. CDR3 amino acids: CASSPVGNSPLHF. As DNA, the CDR3 is TGTGCCAGCAGCCCTGTAGGCAATTCACCCCTCCACTTT. Together with reference TRBV7-2 and TRBJ1-6, the CDR3 gives the full variable domain: GAGVSQSPSNKVTEKGKDVELRCDPISGHTALYWYRQSLGQGLEFLIYFQGNSAPDKSGLPSDRFSAERTGGSVSTLTIQRTQQEDSAVYLCASSPVGNSPLHFGNGTRLTVT.